This TCR beta chain stems from a study of shared clonotypes between healthy human individuals. Study overall: Donor composition was a couple of women and a few men, aged 18 to 49. Study-level findings and limits: How much donors shared clonotypes was expected to be affected by sequencing depth. The sole specimen, blood, was sampled, and tissue repertoires likely differ. Generation of non-shared clonotypes was less probable than generation of clonotypes shared by all four donors.

Data came from immunoSEQ multiplex PCR; TCRdb stores just in-frame clones and leaves some out. This sample has more than 2,000,000 clones, with approximately 93% found just once. Concerning this clone: Its antigen remains unidentified.

CDR3 size: 15 residues. Losses at the gene ends were 2 bases for V and 5 bases for J; bases not matched to a gene: 6. Germline CDR1 is SEHNR and CDR2 is FQNEAQ (reference sequence). Sample: naive CD4+ T cells from PBMCs. As for subset: CD45RA+ positively selected. The sequence derives from a man between 18 and 29 years old in good health. Some clones in this sample may be carry-over from other donors' samples. V gene TRBV7-9 combines with J gene TRBJ2-5; 9 nucleotides agree with TRBD2. CDR3 protein: CASSLTAGGMETQYF. The CDR3 nucleotides are TGTGCCAGCAGCTTAACAGCGGGAGGAATGGAGACCCAGTACTTC.